This T cell receptor (beta chain) derives from a study of OX40 agonist ivuxolimab in advanced cancers. On the study more broadly: Cancers in dose escalation were hepatocellular, melanoma, renal cell and head and neck. With a range of roughly 20 to 90, age averaged roughly 60 years, and roughly 80% were male. Study conclusions and caveats: Undetermined was the antigen specificity of the expanded peripheral T cells.

Comments on this clone: Its antigen is still unknown.

Data came from immunoSEQ multiplex PCR; TCRdb stores just in-frame clones and leaves some out. Of 50,000 to 80,000 clones detected, 84% appear once; the ten largest clones hold around 9.8%. The length of the CDR3 is 15 residues. Germline V lookup: CDR1 SGHTS, CDR2 YDEGEE. Trimming removed 2 bases from V and 2 bases from J, with 11 bases in between. V and J are TRBV5-8 and TRBJ1-3; D unresolved. Sequenced here: CD4+ or CD8+ T cells sorted from blood, sampled in a trial of the OX40 agonist ivuxolimab. The receptor was derived from an adult with an advanced solid tumor such as melanoma, head and neck, liver or kidney cancer. The CDR3 nucleotides read TGTGCCAGCAGCTTATCAGGCACTCCTGGAAACACCATATATTTT. This gives the protein CASSLSGTPGNTIYF.